This TCR beta chain was recorded in a study of read filtering for tumor transcriptome and immune sequencing (dated by TCRdb to the early 2020s). Broadly, across the study: The cohort consisted of some 16 male and over twelve female patients, with a mean age of 65.9 years and an age range of roughly 47 to 90. Under revised international staging, about 8 patients fell into R-ISS I, 15 or so into R-ISS II and over 5 into R-ISS III. After DNase treatment, whole-transcriptome libraries were prepared using the TruSeq RNA Access Library Prep Kit. Per sample, about 4.05 to 10.27 million TCR-region mapped reads were obtained with IR-seq, compared with only 85 to 1273 with RNA-seq. Using the same bone marrow samples, the study compared TCR repertoires obtained by targeted immune repertoire sequencing with those obtained by bulk whole-transcriptome sequencing. One main goal was a read-filtering strategy for immune repertoire data, in particular deciding whether clonotypes backed by only one read should be removed.

Bone marrow was sampled from every patient at the time of active disease. Isolation of bone marrow mononuclear cells was performed by Ficoll-Hypaque density gradient centrifugation. CD138-negative cells were obtained by negative selection after labeling with CD138 magnetic microbeads on a MACS separator, removing myeloma plasma cells. The purity of the isolated cells was checked by flow cytometry with CD138 antibodies on an Attune NxT. Total RNA was extracted using TRIzol reagent and was quantified on a NanoDrop spectrophotometer. Paired RNA-seq and IR-seq were performed on each patient's CD138-negative bone marrow sample. V is cut by 0 bases and J by 8 bases, and the space between the germline ends is 4 bases. The CDR3 has 11 amino acids, counting the end cysteine and phenylalanine. Only CDR3 DNA remains: 33 bases, in frame from the first base. CDR1 and CDR2, looked up from the germline V gene, are SGDLS and YYNGEE.

This clonotype was found many times. Its antigen target is currently unknown. Base qualities are not provided; no much larger clone lies one nucleotide away. Starting from approximately 400 ng RNA, TCR libraries were constructed with the Immunoverse kit using molecular barcoded adaptors that cover the alpha/delta and beta/gamma chains. TCR library preparation used the same RNA that went into transcriptome sequencing. TCR libraries were sequenced on an Illumina HiSeq 4000 with 2 x 150 cycles. As for the authors' bioinformatics: TCR reads were aligned to human V, D, J and C references and assembled into CDR3 clonotypes with MiXCR, including quality filtering and error correction. Clonotype counts and gene usage diversity were analyzed with the tcR package in R. Raw mapping reads were checked after the RNA-seq reads had been mapped by STAR aligner version 2.5.3a onto the human GRCh37 genome. To test how sequencing depth affected the clonotypes detected, IR-seq fastq files were randomly downsampled with Seqtk 1.3. The public sequencing data were trimmed at Q25 with fastp and processed into clonotypes with MiXCR by TCRdb, which kept only in-frame beta chains. Records with the same CDR3 protein are collapsed into one entry carrying the most frequent genes and DNA. The V and J calls and clone size are TCRdb's, not the authors'. For this sample there are around 41,000 distinct CDR3 sequences; 14% appear just once. The ten largest clones represent roughly 18% of the sample.

Results and caveats for the whole study, not just this receptor: Removing single-read clonotypes increased the correlation between IR-seq and RNA-seq shared clonotype proportions. Rather than purified T cells, the sorted CD138-negative fraction was a mixed bone marrow immune population. In IR-seq, around 85% of clonotypes but approximately 3.2% of total reads were represented by single-read clonotypes, whereas in RNA-seq, about 70% of clonotypes and roughly 44% of reads were represented by single-read clonotypes. Compared with RNA-seq, IR-seq captured clonotypes at much higher depth and more reliably, and a smaller IR-seq throughput was enough to identify most shared clonotypes.

The specimen sequenced was a population of CD138-negative cells sorted from bone marrow. The cell subset or site label for this specimen denotes: bone marrow mononuclear cells depleted of CD138+ plasma/myeloma cells by negative magnetic selection. The clonotype was recovered from a donor aged 40 or over with multiple myeloma. The chain links TRBV9 with TRBJ2-3; the D gene identity is not certain. For the CDR3, the sequence is CASSVDRTQYF. The sequenced DNA: TGTGCCAGCAGCGTAGACCGTACGCAGTATTTT.